This is a list of T cell receptor beta chains from one sample in a study of blood T cells in healthy people across ages. From the 5' RACE reads, TCRdb called clonotypes with MiXCR, one entry per CDR3 protein. The table records some 640,000 distinct CDR3 sequences, about 28% of them present only once. Sequencing was done on a sample of blood. The source is a woman aged 80 or over in good health. Each CDR3 is given with its conserved first and last residue. A D gene is named only where the DNA matches it firmly. Clone size is not always given. Where it is, it says once, few, many or a class for expanded clones.

TRBV6-5	TRBD1	TRBJ1-2	.	TGTGCCAGCAGTTATAACCACAGTCCCGGGACAGGGAACTATGGCTACACCTTC	CASSYNHSPGTGNYGYTF
TRBV6-5	.	TRBJ2-1	many	TGTGCCAGCAGGACGGACTCCTACAATGAGCAGTTCTTC	CASRTDSYNEQFF
TRBV5-1	TRBD1	TRBJ1-5	many	TGCGCCAGCAGCTTGGAGGGGACAGATAGCAATCAGCCCCAGCATTTT	CASSLEGTDSNQPQHF
TRBV7-9	.	TRBJ1-6	many	TGTGCCAGCAGTTCTAGCGCGGGGGCCGGCTCACCCCTCCACTTT	CASSSSAGAGSPLHF
TRBV7-9	.	TRBJ1-5	.	TGTGCCAGCAGCTTAGGGTCAGGAAATCAGCCCCGGCATTTT	CASSLGSGNQPRHF
TRBV12-3/TRBV12-4	TRBD1	TRBJ1-4	many	TGTGCCAGCACCGAGACAGGGGGAGGAGAAAAACTGTTTTTT	CASTETGGGEKLFF
TRBV2	TRBD1	TRBJ1-3	.	TGTGCCCGTACCCCGGGACAGAGGGGCTCTGGAAACACCATATATTTT	CARTPGQRGSGNTIYF
TRBV23-1	.	TRBJ1-5	.	TGCGCCAGCAGTTTTACGGGGGGGCGCGTTCAGCCCCAGCATTTT	CASSFTGGRVQPQHF
TRBV6-5	TRBD1	TRBJ1-6	.	TGTGCCAGCAGTTTCTCCTGGGACAGGGATTCACCCCTCCACTTT	CASSFSWDRDSPLHF
TRBV2	TRBD1	TRBJ1-5	.	TGTGCCAGCAGTGCCGACAGGGGTACTCAGCCCCAGCATTTT	CASSADRGTQPQHF